Presented here are 21 T cell receptor beta chains from one specimen sequenced in a study of T cell responses to AZD1222 COVID-19 vaccine. Here immunoSEQ multiplex PCR was the method, and the copy in TCRdb shows in-frame clones only, minus some. In the table there are around 180,000 clones, 90% to 95% of which are singletons. Sequenced here: peripheral blood, sampled on day 0 of AZD1222 vaccination. Receptors were obtained from an adult in good health.

This clone was recorded a few times. The rearrangement joins TRBV6-5 to TRBJ2-7; TRBD1 agrees at 8 bases. Germline CDR1 is MNHEY and CDR2 is SVGAGI. CDR3 size: 12 residues. The junction had 9 bases not matched to a gene; V was cut back by 11 bases and J by 6 bases. DNA of the CDR3: TGTGCCGCCTGGCGGGACAGGTCCGAGCAGTACTTC. It yields the protein CAAWRDRSEQYF.

The V call is TRBV6-5, the J call TRBJ2-2; D is perhaps TRBD2 (6 bases). Germline V CDR1 and CDR2: MNHEY, SVGAGI. V lost 4 bases and J 3 bases, leaving 9 bases between the germline ends. The CDR3 loop spans 14 amino acids. The DNA for the CDR3 is TGTGCCAGCAGTTCAGGGACTGACACCGGGGAGCTGTTTTTT. Protein: CASSSGTDTGELFF.

The V gene is TRBV5-1, the J gene TRBJ2-7; D might be TRBD1 or TRBD2, each matching 5 bases. Germline values: CDR1 SGHRS, CDR2 YFSETQ. V gave up 0 bases and J gave up 2 bases, with 12 bases separating them. The CDR3 sequence is 15 residues long. CDR3 sequence reads: CASSLEGTVAYEQYF. The CDR3 nucleotides are TGCGCCAGCAGCTTGGAAGGGACGGTTGCCTACGAGCAGTACTTC.

The rearrangement uses TRBV6-6 and TRBJ2-1; the match to TRBD2 covers 9 bases. The V gene end was trimmed by 5 bases and the J gene end by 0 bases; junction bases not matched to a gene: 14. CDR1 is MNHNY and CDR2 is SVGAGI in the germline V gene (reference sequence). CDR3 length equals 19 residues. CDR3 residues: CASSPRIAGALSSYNEQFF. CDR3 in DNA: TGTGCCAGCAGTCCCCGGATAGCGGGAGCCTTGAGCTCCTACAATGAGCAGTTCTTC.

To note about this clone: Sequence at one end of the junction differs from germline and may be a read error. V gene TRBV11-3 combines with J gene TRBJ1-1; D is undetermined. Germline loops: CDR1 SGHNT, CDR2 YENEEA. The CDR3 totals 13 residues. The CDR3 DNA reads TGTGCCAGCAGCTTGTCCCAGGTCTCTGAGGCTTTCTTT. Translating gives CASSLSQVSEAFF.

The chain joins TRBV27 to TRBJ1-6, with a weak D call TRBD1 (5 bases). V lost 2 bases and J 5 bases, leaving 10 bases between the germline ends. Germline V gene sequence: CDR1 MNHEY, CDR2 SMNVEV (reference sequence). CDR3 length: 15 amino acids. The CDR3 region has the DNA TGTGCCAGCAGTTTAGTCAGGGCCCATAATTCACCCCTCCACTTT. This encodes CASSLVRAHNSPLHF.

V and J are TRBV19 and TRBJ2-1, with 10 positions matching TRBD2. V dropped 7 bases and J dropped 7; count of bases not matched to a gene: 7. CDR1 and CDR2 (germline): LNHDA, SQIVND (reference sequence). The length of the CDR3 is 14 residues. Here the CDR3 reads CASTPASGRNEQFF. CDR3 nucleotide sequence: TGTGCCAGTACCCCGGCTAGCGGGAGAAATGAGCAGTTCTTC.

The chain is built from TRBV27 and TRBJ1-6; D remains unclear. Germline V gene data show CDR1 as MNHEY and CDR2 as SMNVEV (reference sequence). Trimming shortened V by 5 bases and J by 5 bases, and 10 bases separated the two germline ends. This CDR3 region has 14 residues. The CDR3 nucleotides read TGTGCCAGCAGTCGTCTTATTAATAATTCACCCCTCCACTTT. Protein product: CASSRLINNSPLHF.

This chain uses TRBV28 with TRBJ1-2; TRBD1 aligns across 7 bases. The germline CDR1 and CDR2 sequences are MDHEN and SYDVKM. The V and J ends lost 6 bases and 0 bases, in that order; junction bases with no gene match: 10. This CDR3 has 16 residues. The CDR3: CASRGSDRSSNYGYTF. The CDR3, as DNA: TGTGCCAGCAGAGGATCGGACAGGAGCTCTAACTATGGCTACACCTTC.

The rearrangement joins TRBV11-2 to TRBJ2-1; 9 nucleotides line up with TRBD2. The V segment lost 5 bases and the J segment 6 bases; nucleotides outside the gene matches: 14. The length of the CDR3 is 17 residues. Germline CDR1 SGHAT, CDR2 FQNNGV. The CDR3 DNA reads as TGTGCCAGCAGCCTAGGACGGGGCGGGAGGGCCCGCAATGAGCAGTTCTTC. This translates into CASSLGRGGRARNEQFF.

This chain uses TRBV9 with TRBJ2-7; perhaps TRBD2 as D (5 bases). This CDR3 is built from 14 residues. V lost 5 bases to trimming and J lost 3 bases, with 15 bases between them. CDR1 and CDR2 from the germline V gene are SGDLS and YYNGEE. CDR3 protein: CASSEGPGDYEQYF. The CDR3 DNA sequence: TGTGCCAGCAGTGAAGGCCCCGGGGACTACGAGCAGTACTTC.

The rearrangement links TRBV10-1 to TRBJ2-1, with TRBD2 identical over 10 bases. Germline assignment: CDR1 WNHNN and CDR2 SYGVQD (reference sequence). The CDR3 has 14 residues. The junction had 3 bases not matched to a gene; V was cut back by 3 bases and J by 7 bases. CDR3 DNA: TGCGCCAGCAGTGACTCTAGCGGGAGTAATGAGCAGTTCTTC. Translating it yields CASSDSSGSNEQFF.

The chain carries TRBV5-1 and TRBJ1-5; 8 bases are a match to TRBD1. With 4 bases clipped from V and 5 bases from J, the junction kept 2 bases outside the gene matches. Germline values: CDR1 SGHRS, CDR2 YFSETQ. The CDR3 spans 13 residues. Written as DNA, the CDR3 is TGCGCCAGCAGCAAGACAGGGGATCAGCCCCAGCATTTT. Protein sequence: CASSKTGDQPQHF.

This chain joins TRBV4-1 and TRBJ2-7; 10 bases align to TRBD1. The CDR3 loop spans 18 amino acids. Trimming took 2 bases from V and 2 from J; bases not matched to a gene: 12. Per germline, CDR1 MGHRA and CDR2 YSYEKL. The CDR3 sequence is CASSQRGPGQGTAYEQYF. CDR3 coding DNA: TGCGCCAGCAGCCAAAGGGGACCGGGACAGGGGACTGCCTACGAGCAGTACTTC.

A few counts support this clone. This chain joins TRBV5-1 and TRBJ2-4, with D unclear. Trimming took 9 bases from V and 0 from J, leaving 10 bases between them. CDR3 length equals 13 residues. The germline CDR1 and CDR2 sequences are SGHRS and YFSETQ. The CDR3 sequence: CANRLVAKNIQYF. The CDR3 nucleotides read TGCGCCAACCGCTTAGTAGCCAAAAACATTCAGTACTTC.

This clone was found once. The V gene is TRBV5-6, the J gene TRBJ2-2; the D gene is possibly TRBD2 (5 bases). Germline CDR1 is SGHDT and CDR2 is YYEEEE. The CDR3 length is 13 residues. Trimming left V 4 bases short and J 7 bases short, with 11 bases between. Written as DNA, the CDR3 is TGTGCCAGCAGCCCGCGGGTCATCGGGGAGCTGTTTTTT. This sequence encodes CASSPRVIGELFF.

A note on this clone: The same CDR3 arises from other DNA sequences in this sample as well. The chain combines TRBV7-3 with TRBJ2-2; 9 nucleotides line up with TRBD2. Trimming at V came to 3 bases and at J to 4 bases, leaving 3 bases not matched to a gene. Germline values: CDR1 SGHTA, CDR2 FQGTGA. The CDR3 has 15 amino acids. The CDR3: CASSFGGRGTGELFF. CDR3 nucleotide sequence: TGTGCCAGCAGCTTCGGCGGGAGGGGCACCGGGGAGCTGTTTTTT.

J is TRBJ1-4 and V is TRBV2; the match to TRBD1 covers 9 bases. The trim removed 5 bases at V and 8 bases at J, leaving 12 bases unmatched. CDR3 length: 16 residues. Germline CDR1 SNHLY, CDR2 FYNNEI. The chain's CDR3 is CASSSLGQGEGEKLFF. CDR3 in DNA: TGTGCCAGCAGTTCCCTGGGACAGGGCGAAGGCGAAAAACTGTTTTTT.

Only one count was recorded for this clone. The chain has TRBV27 and TRBJ1-1; 7 positions match TRBD1. Unmatched junction bases numbered 9, after V lost 0 bases and J lost 11 bases. Germline assignment: CDR1 MNHEY and CDR2 SMNVEV (reference sequence). CDR3 size: 14 residues. The CDR3 spells CASSLSIRGTDAFF. CDR3 bases: TGTGCCAGCAGTTTATCTATTCGGGGGACAGACGCTTTCTTT.

The rearrangement uses TRBV6-5 and TRBJ2-3; 9 bases map to TRBD2. The germline CDR1 and CDR2 sequences are MNHEY and SVGAGI. The CDR3 has 15 residues. The trim removed 6 bases at V and 4 bases at J, leaving 8 bases unmatched. The CDR3 region has the DNA TGTGCCAGCAGCCGACTAGCGGAGGCGCCAGATACGCAGTATTTT. It codes for CASSRLAEAPDTQYF.

The chain couples TRBV6-5 to TRBJ1-2, with 8 nucleotides matching TRBD1. Looked up from germline, CDR1 is MNHEY and CDR2 is SVGAGI. The CDR3 is made up of 14 amino acids. The V and J ends lost 6 bases and 8 bases, in that order; junction bases with no gene match: 11. The CDR3 DNA sequence: TGTGCCAGCAGCGCGGACAGGGATTTTCCGGGCTACACCTTC. This sequence encodes CASSADRDFPGYTF.